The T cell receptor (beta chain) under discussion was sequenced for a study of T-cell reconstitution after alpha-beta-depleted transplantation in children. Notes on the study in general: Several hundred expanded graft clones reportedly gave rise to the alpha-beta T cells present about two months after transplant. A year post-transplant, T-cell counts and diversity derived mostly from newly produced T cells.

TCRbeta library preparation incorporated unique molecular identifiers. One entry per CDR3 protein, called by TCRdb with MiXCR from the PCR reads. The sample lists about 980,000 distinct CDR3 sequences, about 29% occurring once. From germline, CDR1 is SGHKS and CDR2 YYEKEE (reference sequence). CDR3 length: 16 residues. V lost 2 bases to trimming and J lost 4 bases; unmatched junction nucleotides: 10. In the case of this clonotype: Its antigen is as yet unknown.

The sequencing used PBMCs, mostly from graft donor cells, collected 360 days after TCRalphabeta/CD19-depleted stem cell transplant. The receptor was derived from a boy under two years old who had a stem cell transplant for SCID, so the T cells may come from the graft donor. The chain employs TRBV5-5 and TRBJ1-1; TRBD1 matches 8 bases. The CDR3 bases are TGTGCCAGCAGCTTCCCGGACAGGGTAGGAATCACTGAAGCTTTCTTT. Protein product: CASSFPDRVGITEAFF.